The rows below give T cell receptor beta chains drawn from one sample of a study of Tregs in tolerant kidney transplant recipients. Repertoires were generated with immunoSEQ multiplex PCR, while TCRdb's copy carries only in-frame clones and drops some. The sample contains over 70,000 clones, over 75% of which appear only once. This sample comprised CD4+ T cells from blood (PBMCs), obtained 24 months after the transplant. Receptors were obtained from a human patient who received a combined kidney and bone marrow transplant. Some T cells here may be from the graft donor. The CDR3 runs from the conserved cysteine through the conserved F or W. Each record gives: D gene, V gene, J gene, clone size, CDR3 DNA, CDR3 protein. D genes are given only for firm matches. Size values are once, few and many counts, or a class for expanded clones, and some rows have none.

TRBD2	TRBV5-1	TRBJ2-7	NA	TGCGCCAGCAGCTGGGCCCTAGCGGGAGGCGACGAGCAGTACTTC	CASSWALAGGDEQYF
NA	TRBV4-3	TRBJ2-5	NA	TGCGCCAGCAGCCAAGGAGCAGAGACCCAGTACTTC	CASSQGAETQYF
TRBD1	TRBV28	TRBJ1-2	once	TGTGCCAGCAGTCTGGCCCACAGGGGGACCTACACCTTC	CASSLAHRGTYTF
NA	TRBV4-2	TRBJ2-3	NA	TGTGCCAGCAGCCTACCATACCGGTCCGATACGCAGTATTTT	CASSLPYRSDTQYF
NA	TRBV19	TRBJ2-5	NA	TGTGCCAGTAGTAACCCACACGGGGCCCAGTACTTC	CASSNPHGAQYF
TRBD2	TRBV19	TRBJ2-1	NA	TGTGCCAGTAGTACCGTACGGTTCCGGACTAGCGGGGGCTCCTACAATGAGCAGTTCTTC	CASSTVRFRTSGGSYNEQFF
NA	TRBV5-8	TRBJ1-5	few	TGTGCCAGCAGTACAGAAAGAAATCAGCCCCAGCATTTT	CASSTERNQPQHF
TRBD1	TRBV11-2	TRBJ2-2	NA	TGTGCCAGCAGCCTGACAGGGGGCTACGCCGGGGAGCTGTTTTTT	CASSLTGGYAGELFF
NA	TRBV9	TRBJ2-5	NA	TGTGCCAGCAGCGGGACTGGGAAAGAGACCCAGTACTTC	CASSGTGKETQYF
NA	TRBV5-1	TRBJ2-7	NA	TGCGCCAGCAGCTGGGGCGGAGTAACCCAATTCTACGAGCAGTACTTC	CASSWGGVTQFYEQYF
NA	TRBV10-1	TRBJ1-1	NA	TGCGCCAGCAGTGAAGAAGTTTCTGGGGGGAGTGTTATGAACACTGAAGCTTTCTTT	CASSEEVSGGSVMNTEAFF
TRBD1	TRBV2	TRBJ2-5	NA	TGTGCCAGCAGTTTCACAGGGGAAGAGACCCAGTACTTC	CASSFTGEETQYF
NA	TRBV7-2	TRBJ1-2	NA	TGTGCCAGCAGAGAGGGGGTTCACTATGGCTACACCTTC	CASREGVHYGYTF
TRBD1	TRBV18	TRBJ2-7	NA	TGTGCCAGCTCACCAAGGGGAGACAGGGGCATCTCCTACGAGCAGTACTTC	CASSPRGDRGISYEQYF
NA	TRBV11-3	TRBJ2-5	NA	TGTGCCAGCAGCTTAGGTGTGTCAGGGCAAGAGACCCAGTACTTC	CASSLGVSGQETQYF
NA	TRBV5-1	TRBJ1-2	NA	TGCGCCAGCAGCTTTCGACAGTCTAACTATGGCTACACCTTC	CASSFRQSNYGYTF
TRBD2	TRBV7-2	TRBJ2-1	NA	TGTGCCAGCAGCCTTAGCGGGGGCTCCTACAATGAGCAGTTCTTC	CASSLSGGSYNEQFF
TRBD2	TRBV5-6	TRBJ2-7	NA	TGTGCCAGCAGCTTGCCACCTAGCGGAGGCGAGCAGTACTTC	CASSLPPSGGEQYF
NA	TRBV12-5	TRBJ2-7	NA	TGTGCTAGTGGTTTTTGGGGGGGCGACGACGAGCAGTACTTC	CASGFWGGDDEQYF
NA	TRBV4-1	TRBJ2-1	NA	TGCGCCAGCAGCCAGATTCCTAGCCAAGTGGCGATTGAGCAGTTCTTC	CASSQIPSQVAIEQFF
NA	TRBV28	TRBJ1-5	NA	TGTGCCAGCAGTTTTGTGCAGGGGAGTTATCAGCCCCAGCATTTT	CASSFVQGSYQPQHF
NA	TRBV19	TRBJ2-1	NA	TGTGCCAGTAGTATAACCCCCCCGGGCTACAATGAGCAGTTCTTC	CASSITPPGYNEQFF
TRBD2	TRBV5-1	TRBJ2-1	once	TGCGCCAGCAGCTTCCAAAGCGGGGGAGGGAATGAGCAGTTCTTC	CASSFQSGGGNEQFF
TRBD2	TRBV11-2	TRBJ2-4	NA	TGTGCCAGCAGCACTTTAGGGACTACCGGAGTGAACATTCAGTACTTC	CASSTLGTTGVNIQYF
TRBD2	TRBV28	TRBJ2-1	NA	TGTGCCAGCAGTTTCCCCGGGAGGGCCTGGAGCTACAATGAGCAGTTCTTC	CASSFPGRAWSYNEQFF
NA	TRBV19	TRBJ1-4	few	TGTGCCAGTAGTGTGACAGCTGCGTGGGAAAAACTGTTTTTT	CASSVTAAWEKLFF
TRBD1	TRBV7-2	TRBJ1-2	NA	TGTGCCAGCAGCTTACGGTCTTTAGGGGGCGGTTATAGCGGCGGCTACACCTTC	CASSLRSLGGGYSGGYTF
TRBD2	TRBV5-4	TRBJ2-5	once	TGTGCCAGCAGCGCGACTAGCGGGGGGGAAGAGACCCAGTACTTC	CASSATSGGEETQYF